The 18 T cell receptor beta chains below all came from one sample that was sequenced in a study of technical replicates of blood from a few donors. The data were produced by immunoSEQ multiplex PCR, yet TCRdb's version contains in-frame clones alone and is incomplete. The sample comprises 50,000 or so clones, 92% of which are singletons, and about 3.9% rests with the top ten. The material sequenced was PBMCs. The source is a human donor in good health. Some clones in this sample may be carry-over from other donors' samples.

The V and J genes are TRBV30 and TRBJ2-7; 7 nucleotides agree with TRBD2. This CDR3 contains 14 residues. Germline-derived CDR1 and CDR2 are GTSNPN and SVGIG (reference sequence). V lost 5 bases and J lost 5; bases outside the gene matches: 12. CDR3 DNA sequence: TGTGCCTGGGGCCAAGGCGGGGGATTGGACGAGCAGTACTTC. Protein sequence: CAWGQGGGLDEQYF.

The gene calls are TRBV11-2 and TRBJ2-1, with 13 bases that match TRBD2. V lost 3 bases and J lost 7; bases outside the gene matches: 3. Germline assignment: CDR1 SGHAT and CDR2 FQNNGV. This CDR3 is 15 amino acids long. The CDR3 nucleotides are TGTGCCAGCAGCTTGGGACTAGCGGGGAAGAATGAGCAGTTCTTC. Its protein is CASSLGLAGKNEQFF.

V and J are TRBV7-9 and TRBJ2-1; D might be TRBD1 (6 bases). Trimming shortened V by 4 bases and J by 3 bases, and 16 bases separated the two germline ends. There are 16 residues in the CDR3. Germline V gene sequence: CDR1 SEHNR, CDR2 FQNEAQ (reference sequence). In DNA, the CDR3 is TGTGCCAGCAGCTCGTACCGGGACATCCTCTACAATGAGCAGTTCTTC. Its protein is CASSSYRDILYNEQFF.

The gene calls are TRBV5-1 and TRBJ2-5; D might be TRBD2 (5 bases). CDR1 and CDR2 (germline): SGHRS, YFSETQ. This CDR3 is built from 14 residues. V lost 4 bases, J lost 2 bases, and 12 bases lay in between. The CDR3 loop is CASSKDGVQETQYF. The CDR3 nucleotides read TGCGCCAGCAGCAAGGACGGGGTACAAGAGACCCAGTACTTC.

This rearrangement joins TRBV11-2 to TRBJ1-2; no clear D gene. CDR1 SGHAT and CDR2 FQNNGV come from the germline V gene. The V gene lost 4 bases and the J gene lost 4 bases, with 13 bases spanning the gap. There are 14 residues in the CDR3. The CDR3 here is CASSSLRSSYGYTF. The CDR3 nucleotides read TGTGCCAGCAGCTCCCTCAGGTCCTCCTATGGCTACACCTTC. Full variable domain (rest looked up from reference TRBV11-2 and TRBJ1-2): EAGVAQSPRYKIIEKRQSVAFWCNPISGHATLYWYQQILGQGPKLLIQFQNNGVVDDSQLPKDRFSAERLKGVDSTLKIQPAKLEDSAVYLCASSSLRSSYGYTFGSGTRLTVV.

This clone was picked up one time. The CDR3 bases are TGTGCCAGCAGCAAAACAGGGTTGGGAAACACCATATATTTT. It translates to CASSKTGLGNTIYF. The chain carries TRBV7-8 and TRBJ1-3; D might be TRBD1 (6 bases). V lost 5 bases and J 4 bases, leaving 12 bases between the germline ends. The CDR3 runs to 14 residues. CDR1 and CDR2 (germline): SGHVS, FQNEAQ.

The chain recombines TRBV7-9 with TRBJ2-7, with D possibly TRBD1 on 6 matching bases. Trimming pared 5 bases from V and 1 base from J, leaving 12 bases between. There are 14 residues in the CDR3. CDR1 and CDR2 from the germline V gene are SEHNR and FQNEAQ (reference sequence). The CDR3 sequence: CASSKTRGSYEQYF. Written as DNA, the CDR3 is TGTGCCAGCAGCAAGACCAGGGGATCCTACGAGCAGTACTTC.

The chain has TRBV19 and TRBJ2-3, with TRBD2 identical over 7 bases. The CDR3 extends over 15 amino acids. With V trimmed by 6 bases and J by 3 bases, 9 bases remained unmatched. Germline V gives CDR1 LNHDA, CDR2 SQIVND (reference sequence). The CDR3 region is CASSPGLRGTDTQYF. In DNA, the CDR3 is TGTGCCAGTAGCCCGGGACTAAGGGGAACAGATACGCAGTATTTT.

The CDR3: CASSYGGGRTDTQYF. Written as DNA, the CDR3 is TGTGCCAGCAGTTACGGCGGGGGCCGCACAGATACGCAGTATTTT. This chain links TRBV6-5 with TRBJ2-3, with TRBD2 as a possible D gene (7 bases). V was trimmed by 2 bases and J by 1 base, leaving 10 bases between them. Looked up from germline, CDR1 is MNHEY and CDR2 is SVGAGI. The CDR3 length is 15 residues.

The chain recombines TRBV18 with TRBJ2-1; the D gene is possibly TRBD2 (6 bases). V lost 4 bases, J lost 12 bases, and 19 bases lay in between. The CDR3 spans 14 residues. In germline, CDR1 is KGHSH, CDR2 LQKENI. The CDR3, as DNA: TGTGCCAGCTCACGATCGGGTCCGGGGACTGGGCAGTTCTTC. Its translation: CASSRSGPGTGQFF.

This chain joins TRBV30 and TRBJ1-1, with D unclear. Germline CDR1 reads GTSNPN; CDR2 reads SVGIG (reference sequence). The ends were cut back, 3 bases at V and 1 base at J, with 12 bases in the middle. The CDR3 has 14 amino acids. The CDR3 region has the DNA TGTGCCTGGAGCCTAGGACTGAAGAACACTGAAGCTTTCTTT. Translating gives CAWSLGLKNTEAFF. The complete variable domain, with remaining parts taken from reference TRBV30 and TRBJ1-1, reads SQTIHQWPATLVQPVGSPLSLECTVEGTSNPNLYWYRQAAGRGLQLLFYSVGIGQISSEVPQNLSASRPQDRQFILSSKKLLLSDSGFYLCAWSLGLKNTEAFFGQGTRLTVV.

This clone occurred once. The rearrangement uses TRBV19 and TRBJ1-6; D remains unclear. Looked up from germline, CDR1 is LNHDA and CDR2 is SQIVND (reference sequence). Trimming cost V 3 bases and J 7 bases, with 13 bases left between them. This CDR3 region has 15 residues. This CDR3 reads CASSIGRELNSPLHF. The CDR3 coding sequence is TGTGCCAGTAGTATTGGGAGGGAGTTAAATTCACCCCTCCACTTT.

The chain has TRBV18 and TRBJ2-1; D perhaps matches TRBD2 (6 bases). The CDR3 has 16 amino acids. Germline V gene lookup returns CDR1 KGHSH and CDR2 LQKENI. Trimming pared 3 bases from V and 3 bases from J, leaving 15 bases between. CDR3 region: CASSPQMGAGYNEQFF. The CDR3 nucleotides read TGTGCCAGCTCACCCCAGATGGGAGCGGGCTACAATGAGCAGTTCTTC.

The chain joins TRBV18 to TRBJ1-1, with 8 positions matching TRBD1. Germline lookup yields CDR1 KGHSH and CDR2 LQKENI. The CDR3 contains 15 residues. J was trimmed by 5 bases and V by 3 bases; bases with no gene match: 8. The CDR3 spells CASSPYGQGITEAFF. The CDR3 bases are TGTGCCAGCTCACCCTACGGACAGGGTATAACTGAAGCTTTCTTT.

CDR3 sequence reads: CASSLGAQGGELFF. The CDR3 bases are TGTGCCAGCAGCTTAGGAGCACAGGGTGGGGAGCTGTTTTTT. J is TRBJ2-2 and V is TRBV13, with a tentative D call TRBD1 (6 bases). Germline V gene sequence: CDR1 PRHDT, CDR2 FYEKMQ (reference sequence). Trimming pared 0 bases from V and 8 bases from J, leaving 10 bases between. This CDR3 comprises 14 residues.

This clone was seen ten or more times. The same CDR3 is also encoded by other DNA sequences in this sample. The V and J genes are TRBV6-5 and TRBJ2-7; 11 bases are shared with TRBD2. V lost 2 bases and J lost 1; bases outside the gene matches: 1. From germline, CDR1 is MNHEY and CDR2 SVGAGI. The CDR3 covers 15 residues. This CDR3 reads CASSYTSGSSYEQYF. CDR3 nucleotides: TGTGCCAGCAGTTACACTAGCGGGAGTTCCTACGAGCAGTACTTC.

This clone was observed once. DNA for the CDR3: TGTGCCAGCGGTCATGGAAGGCTAGCGGGCGGTCTTACGCAGTATTTT. This sequence encodes CASGHGRLAGGLTQYF. The gene calls are TRBV27 and TRBJ2-3, with TRBD2 identical over 8 bases. V trimming: 8 bases; J trimming: 8 bases; junction bases outside the gene matches: 18. Germline V gene data show CDR1 as MNHEY and CDR2 as SMNVEV (reference sequence). This CDR3 region has 16 residues.

In DNA form, the CDR3 reads TGTGCCAGCAGTGTTTCTAGAGGGAAGGGAGTCATGAACACTGAAGCTTTCTTT. As protein: CASSVSRGKGVMNTEAFF. This chain uses TRBV6-1 with TRBJ1-1; no firm D call. Trimming cost V 4 bases and J 0 bases, with 21 bases left between them. This CDR3 spans 18 amino acids. Germline V gene data show CDR1 as MNHNS and CDR2 as SASEGT.